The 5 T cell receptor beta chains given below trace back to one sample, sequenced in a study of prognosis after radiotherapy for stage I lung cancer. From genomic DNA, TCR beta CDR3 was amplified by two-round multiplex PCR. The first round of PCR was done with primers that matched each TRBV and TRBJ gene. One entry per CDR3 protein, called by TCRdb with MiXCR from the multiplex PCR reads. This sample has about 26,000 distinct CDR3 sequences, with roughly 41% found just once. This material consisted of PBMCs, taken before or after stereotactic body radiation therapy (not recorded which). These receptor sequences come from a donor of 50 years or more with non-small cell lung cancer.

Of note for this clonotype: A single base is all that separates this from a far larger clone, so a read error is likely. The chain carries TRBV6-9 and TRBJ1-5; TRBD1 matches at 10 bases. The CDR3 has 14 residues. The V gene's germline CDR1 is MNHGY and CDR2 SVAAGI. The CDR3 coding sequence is TGTGCCAGCAGTTACGGGACAGGGGATCAGCGCCAGCATTTT. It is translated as CASSYGTGDQRQHF.

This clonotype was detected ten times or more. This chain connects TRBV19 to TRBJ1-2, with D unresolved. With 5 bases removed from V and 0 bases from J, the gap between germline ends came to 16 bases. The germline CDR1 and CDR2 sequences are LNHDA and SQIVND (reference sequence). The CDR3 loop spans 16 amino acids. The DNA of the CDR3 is TGTGCCAGTAGTCCCGAGGGCGGAAGGACTAACTATGGCTACACCTTC. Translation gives CASSPEGGRTNYGYTF.

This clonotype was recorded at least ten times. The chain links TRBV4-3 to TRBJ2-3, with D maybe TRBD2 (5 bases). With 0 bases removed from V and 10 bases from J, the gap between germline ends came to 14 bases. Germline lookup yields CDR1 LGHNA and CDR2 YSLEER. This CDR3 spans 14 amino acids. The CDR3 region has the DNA TGCGCCAGCAGCCAAGAGGTGGACTTCTTGGCGCAGTATTTT. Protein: CASSQEVDFLAQYF.

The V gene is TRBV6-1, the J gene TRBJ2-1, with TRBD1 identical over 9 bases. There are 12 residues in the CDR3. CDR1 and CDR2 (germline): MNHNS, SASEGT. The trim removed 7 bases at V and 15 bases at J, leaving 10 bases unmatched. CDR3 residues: CASKTDRGGLFF. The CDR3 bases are TGTGCCAGCAAGACGGACAGGGGAGGGCTGTTCTTC.

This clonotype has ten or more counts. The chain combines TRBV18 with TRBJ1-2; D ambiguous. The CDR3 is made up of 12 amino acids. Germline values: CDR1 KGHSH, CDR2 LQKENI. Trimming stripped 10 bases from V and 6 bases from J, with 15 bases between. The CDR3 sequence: CATPGDKHGYTF. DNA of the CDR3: TGTGCCACCCCCGGCGATAAACATGGCTACACCTTC.